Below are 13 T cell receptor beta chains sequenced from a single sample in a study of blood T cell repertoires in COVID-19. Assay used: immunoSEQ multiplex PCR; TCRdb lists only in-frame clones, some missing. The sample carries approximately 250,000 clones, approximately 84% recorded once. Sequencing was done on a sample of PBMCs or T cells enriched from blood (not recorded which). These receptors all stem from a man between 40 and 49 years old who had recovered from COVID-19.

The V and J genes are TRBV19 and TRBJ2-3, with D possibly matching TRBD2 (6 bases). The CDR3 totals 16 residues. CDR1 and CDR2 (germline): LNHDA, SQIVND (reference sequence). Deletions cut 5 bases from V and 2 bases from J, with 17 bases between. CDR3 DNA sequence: TGTGCCAGTAGTCCTAGACTAGGGCCGTCCACAGATACGCAGTATTTT. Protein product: CASSPRLGPSTDTQYF.

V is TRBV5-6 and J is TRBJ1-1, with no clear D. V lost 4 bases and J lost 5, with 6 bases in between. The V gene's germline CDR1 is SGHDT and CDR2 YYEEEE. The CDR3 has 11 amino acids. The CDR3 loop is CASSGPTEAFF. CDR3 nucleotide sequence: TGTGCCAGCAGCGGGCCGACTGAAGCTTTCTTT.

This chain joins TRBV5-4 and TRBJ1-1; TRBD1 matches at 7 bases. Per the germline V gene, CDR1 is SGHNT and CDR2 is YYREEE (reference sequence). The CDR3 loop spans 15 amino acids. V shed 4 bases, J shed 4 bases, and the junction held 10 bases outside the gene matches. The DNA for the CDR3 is TGTGCCAGCAGCCCAGGGGGACAGAGAGGCACTGAAGCTTTCTTT. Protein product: CASSPGGQRGTEAFF.

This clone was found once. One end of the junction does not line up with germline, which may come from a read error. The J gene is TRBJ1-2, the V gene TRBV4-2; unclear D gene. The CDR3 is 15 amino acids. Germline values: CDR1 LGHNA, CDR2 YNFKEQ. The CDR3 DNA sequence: TGTGCCAGCAGCGAAGATTACGGTCTAAACTATGGCTACACCTTC. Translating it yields CASSEDYGLNYGYTF.

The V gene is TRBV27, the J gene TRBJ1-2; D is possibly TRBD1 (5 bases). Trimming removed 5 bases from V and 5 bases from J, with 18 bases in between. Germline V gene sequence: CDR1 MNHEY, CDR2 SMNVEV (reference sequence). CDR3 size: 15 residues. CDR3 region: CASSTEQDGGYGYTF. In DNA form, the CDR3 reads TGTGCCAGCAGTACTGAGCAGGACGGGGGGTATGGCTACACCTTC.

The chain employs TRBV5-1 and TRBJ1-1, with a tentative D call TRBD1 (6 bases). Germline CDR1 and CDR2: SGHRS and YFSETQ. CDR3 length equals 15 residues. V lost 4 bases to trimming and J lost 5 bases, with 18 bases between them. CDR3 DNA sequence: TGCGCCAGCAGCATCGAAACAGGGATGTTGACTGAAGCTTTCTTT. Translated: CASSIETGMLTEAFF.

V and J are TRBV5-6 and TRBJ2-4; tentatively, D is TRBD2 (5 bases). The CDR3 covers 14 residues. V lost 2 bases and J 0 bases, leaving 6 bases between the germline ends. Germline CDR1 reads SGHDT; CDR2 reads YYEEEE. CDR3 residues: CASSFSGAKNIQYF. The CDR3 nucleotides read TGTGCCAGCAGCTTCAGCGGAGCCAAAAACATTCAGTACTTC.

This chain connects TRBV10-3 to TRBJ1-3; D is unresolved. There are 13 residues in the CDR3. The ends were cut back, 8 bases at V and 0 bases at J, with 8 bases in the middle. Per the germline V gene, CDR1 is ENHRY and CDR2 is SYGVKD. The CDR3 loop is CAISSASGNTIYF. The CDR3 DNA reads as TGTGCCATCTCCAGTGCCTCTGGAAACACCATATATTTT.

CDR3 bases: TGTGCCAGCAGCTTAGGAGGTCTAGCGGGGGGTTCGTACCAAGAGACCCAGTACTTC. It codes for CASSLGGLAGGSYQETQYF. The V and J genes are TRBV7-8 and TRBJ2-5; 11 nucleotides match TRBD2. J lost 0 bases, V lost 1 base, and 10 bases had no gene match. This CDR3 comprises 19 residues. CDR1 SGHVS and CDR2 FQNEAQ come from the germline V gene.

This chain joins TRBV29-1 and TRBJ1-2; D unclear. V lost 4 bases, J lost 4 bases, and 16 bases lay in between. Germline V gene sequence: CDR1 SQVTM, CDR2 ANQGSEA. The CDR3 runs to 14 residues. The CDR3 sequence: CSVVVGGEIYGYTF. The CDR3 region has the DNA TGCAGCGTTGTCGTCGGCGGAGAGATCTATGGCTACACCTTC.

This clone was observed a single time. The CDR3 region is CASKRATNEKLFF. In DNA form, the CDR3 reads TGTGCCAGCAAGAGGGCAACTAATGAAAAACTGTTTTTT. The rearrangement uses TRBV2 and TRBJ1-4; D gene ambiguous. This CDR3 contains 13 residues. V was pared by 7 bases and J by 0 bases, with 6 bases between. Germline assignment: CDR1 SNHLY and CDR2 FYNNEI.

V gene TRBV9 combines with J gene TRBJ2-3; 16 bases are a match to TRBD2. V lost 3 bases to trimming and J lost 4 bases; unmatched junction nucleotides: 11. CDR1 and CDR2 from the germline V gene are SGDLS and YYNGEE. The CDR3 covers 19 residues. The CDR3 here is CASSARGLAGGPFPDTQYF. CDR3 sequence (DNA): TGTGCCAGCAGCGCGAGGGGACTAGCGGGAGGGCCGTTCCCAGATACGCAGTATTTT.

The CDR3 nucleotides read TGTGCCAGCTCAGCGACAGGGGCGGACACCGGGGAGCTGTTTTTT. Its protein product is CASSATGADTGELFF. The gene calls are TRBV18 and TRBJ2-2; 8 bases map to TRBD1. Losses at the gene ends were 5 bases for V and 3 bases for J; bases not matched to a gene: 5. This CDR3 is built from 15 residues. CDR1 is KGHSH and CDR2 is LQKENI in the germline V gene.